The clone carrying this TCR beta chain was detected ten times or more. Antigen unknown. Naive CD8 T cells were sorted as CD8+CD4-CCR7+CD45RA+. This specimen comes from a study of molecular identifiers for immune sequencing clone quantification. Background on the study: RNA, taken in replicates from approximately 20,000 or 100,000 naive CD8 cells, was split five ways, with four sequenced. Study-wide results and caveats: Highly expanded clone sizes could be underestimated through barcode sharing by identical TCR molecules.

Libraries of bulk TCR were made by previously described methods (with listed TCR primers). TCRdb reprocessed the PCR reads via MiXCR and lists one record per CDR3 protein. The data contain approximately 500,000 distinct CDR3 sequences, roughly 23% of them singletons. This TCR derives from a human donor in good health. Some libraries in this study had Jurkat cell RNA spiked in. The sample was naive CD8+ T cells from blood, with Jurkat cell RNA spiked in. The subset was: FACS-sorted CD8+CD4-CCR7+CD45RA+ naive T cells.

The CDR3 protein is CSANTNTEAFF. DNA for the CDR3: TGCAGTGCTAACACGAACACTGAAGCTTTCTTT. This chain links TRBV20-1 with TRBJ1-1; no definite D call. This CDR3 has 11 residues. The germline CDR1 and CDR2 sequences are DFQATT and SNEGSKA (reference sequence). The V and J ends lost 4 bases and 1 base respectively, with 4 bases between them.